The rows below give T cell receptor beta chains drawn from one sample of a study of T cells after yellow fever vaccination. TCRdb processed the 5' RACE reads anew with MiXCR; each CDR3 protein has one entry. Counted here are 300,000 or so distinct CDR3 sequences, approximately 4% occurring once; the ten biggest clones make up 20% to 30%. The sequencing here drew on PBMCs, taken 5 days after the yellow fever booster vaccination. Receptor source: a man aged 18 to 30 who received the YFV17D yellow fever vaccine. The CDR3 runs from the conserved cysteine through the conserved F or W. Each record gives: D gene, clone size, J gene, V gene, CDR3 protein, CDR3 DNA. D genes are given only for firm matches. Size is omitted from some rows. Given values are once, few, many or a class for expanded clones.

>NA|NA|TRBJ2-3|TRBV19
CASSIGPGPPADTQYF
TGTGCCAGTAGTATAGGACCGGGACCCCCGGCAGATACGCAGTATTTT
>TRBD1|many|TRBJ1-1|TRBV7-9
CASSFDQGAETEAFF
TGTGCCAGCAGCTTCGACCAGGGGGCAGAAACTGAAGCTTTCTTT
>TRBD1|many|TRBJ1-3|TRBV25-1
CASSEPTGKSGNTIYF
TGTGCCAGCAGTGAACCGACAGGGAAATCTGGAAACACCATATATTTT
>NA|many|TRBJ2-3|TRBV5-1
CASSLAASGTDTQYF
TGCGCCAGCAGCTTGGCGGCTAGCGGCACAGATACGCAGTATTTT
>TRBD2|few|TRBJ2-7|TRBV6-5
CASSYFGGLAGADEQYF
TGTGCCAGCAGTTATTTCGGTGGGCTAGCGGGGGCCGACGAGCAGTACTTC
>NA|NA|TRBJ2-1|TRBV5-1
CASSPQPGSYWNEQFF
TGCGCCAGCAGCCCCCAGCCGGGTTCTTATTGGAATGAGCAGTTCTTC
>NA|many|TRBJ2-3|TRBV5-1
CASSTGQTSTDTQYF
TGCGCCAGCAGCACCGGACAGACTAGCACAGATACGCAGTATTTT
>NA|NA|TRBJ2-3|TRBV28
CASRRGRSTDTQYF
TGTGCCAGCCGCCGGGGGCGAAGCACAGATACGCAGTATTTT
>TRBD2|many|TRBJ2-3|TRBV20-1
CSASGGTTDTQYF
TGCAGTGCTAGCGGGGGGACCACAGATACGCAGTATTTT
>NA|NA|TRBJ2-7|TRBV5-1
CASSQLPPAGASYEQYF
TGCGCCAGCAGCCAACTACCCCCGGCAGGGGCCTCCTACGAGCAGTACTTC
>TRBD1|few|TRBJ1-1|TRBV7-9
CASSSGQVNTEAFF
TGTGCCAGCAGCTCAGGACAGGTGAACACTGAAGCTTTCTTT
>TRBD2|NA|TRBJ2-1|TRBV6-6
CASSYGGGTYNEQFF
TGTGCCAGCAGTTACGGGGGGGGGACCTACAATGAGCAGTTCTTC
>TRBD2|many|TRBJ2-3|TRBV6-6
CASSYRGGGTDTQYF
TGTGCCAGCAGTTACCGTGGGGGGGGCACAGATACGCAGTATTTT
>TRBD2|few|TRBJ2-3|TRBV6-1
CASSEVGGGRTDTQYF
TGTGCCAGCAGTGAGGTTGGCGGGGGAAGGACAGATACGCAGTATTTT
>NA|NA|TRBJ2-5|TRBV25-1
CASSELSSHRVGTQYF
TGTGCCAGCAGTGAATTGTCGTCACACCGTGTGGGGACCCAGTACTTC
>TRBD1|few|TRBJ1-5|TRBV5-6
CASSLDRGNGQPQHF
TGTGCCAGCAGCTTGGACAGGGGTAACGGTCAGCCCCAGCATTTT
>NA|NA|TRBJ1-6|TRBV3-1
CASSPLGASPLHF
TGTGCCAGCAGCCCCCTGGGAGCGTCACCCCTCCACTTT
>NA|many|TRBJ2-3|TRBV27
CASSLWASGTDTQYF
TGTGCCAGCAGTTTATGGGCCAGCGGGACAGATACGCAGTATTTT
>NA|many|TRBJ1-1|TRBV4-1
CASSQPAVNTEAFF
TGCGCCAGCAGCCAACCGGCAGTGAACACTGAAGCTTTCTTT
>NA|NA|TRBJ2-1|TRBV28
CAIPPRGIGYNEQFF
TGTGCCATCCCACCAAGGGGGATAGGGTACAATGAGCAGTTCTTC
>TRBD1|few|TRBJ1-2|TRBV20-1
CSAPYPRTGDYGYTF
TGCAGTGCTCCCTACCCTCGGACAGGTGACTATGGCTACACCTTC
>NA|many|TRBJ1-5|TRBV28
CASSINGAWNQPQHF
TGTGCCAGCAGCATAAACGGGGCTTGGAATCAGCCCCAGCATTTT
>TRBD2|few|TRBJ2-5|TRBV5-1
CASSLSGGGATQETQYF
TGCGCCAGCAGCTTGAGCGGCGGGGGGGCCACTCAAGAGACCCAGTACTTC
>TRBD2|NA|TRBJ2-1|TRBV2
CASSSIPRLAANEQFF
TGTGCCAGCAGTTCGATACCCCGACTAGCGGCGAATGAGCAGTTCTTC
>NA|many|TRBJ1-3|TRBV4-1
CASSQDRGAGNTIYF
TGCGCCAGCAGCCAAGATCGGGGCGCAGGAAACACCATATATTTT
>NA|few|TRBJ2-3|TRBV4-3
CASSQENRAAVGTQYF
TGCGCCAGCAGCCAAGAAAACAGGGCAGCGGTGGGTACGCAGTATTTT
>NA|many|TRBJ2-5|TRBV7-2
CASSLGSGTGETQYF
TGTGCCAGCAGCTTGGGTTCAGGGACTGGGGAGACCCAGTACTTC
>NA|many|TRBJ2-6|TRBV6-2/TRBV6-3
CASRTDSPVSGANVLTF
TGTGCCAGCAGAACCGACAGCCCCGTCTCTGGGGCCAACGTCCTGACTTTC
>TRBD1|many|TRBJ1-3|TRBV10-3
CAISEFGQGLSGNTIYF
TGTGCCATCAGTGAGTTTGGACAGGGACTCTCTGGAAACACCATATATTTT
>TRBD2|many|TRBJ2-1|TRBV12-3/TRBV12-4
CASTFRLAGYNEQFF
TGTGCCAGCACATTTCGACTAGCGGGCTACAATGAGCAGTTCTTC
>TRBD2|many|TRBJ2-5|TRBV7-9
CASSTPGGAVETQYF
TGTGCCAGCAGCACCCCCGGGGGGGCCGTGGAGACCCAGTACTTC
>TRBD1|few|TRBJ2-2|TRBV6-5
CASSYVTGRTGELFF
TGTGCCAGCAGTTATGTGACAGGGAGAACCGGGGAGCTGTTTTTT
>TRBD1|NA|TRBJ2-1|TRBV4-1
CASSQPGQAVNEQFF
TGCGCCAGCAGCCAACCGGGACAGGCTGTGAATGAGCAGTTCTTC
>NA|NA|TRBJ2-5|TRBV4-3
CASSQVLSDVTQYF
TGCGCCAGCAGCCAAGTTCTGAGTGACGTGACCCAGTACTTC
>NA|few|TRBJ2-1|TRBV11-2
CASSYSPLQGVSYNEQFF
TGTGCCAGCAGCTACAGCCCCTTACAGGGAGTATCCTACAATGAGCAGTTCTTC
>TRBD1|NA|TRBJ1-2|TRBV5-1
CASSQGAVDYGYTF
TGCGCCAGCAGCCAGGGGGCGGTCGACTATGGCTACACCTTC
>NA|many|TRBJ2-2|TRBV28
CASRVGLNTGELFF
TGTGCCAGCAGAGTTGGCCTGAACACCGGGGAGCTGTTTTTT
>TRBD1|NA|TRBJ1-1|TRBV11-2
CASSFRGGYNTEAFF
TGTGCCAGCAGCTTTCGAGGGGGCTATAACACTGAAGCTTTCTTT
>NA|few|TRBJ1-5|TRBV7-2
CASSSKVGQPQHF
TGTGCCAGCAGTTCAAAGGTGGGACAGCCCCAGCATTTT
>NA|few|TRBJ1-6|TRBV4-2
CASSQDATYNSPLHF
TGTGCCAGCAGCCAAGATGCGACCTATAATTCACCCCTCCACTTT
>TRBD1|few|TRBJ1-2|TRBV5-6
CASSLGDRTYGYTF
TGTGCCAGCAGCTTGGGGGACAGGACCTATGGCTACACCTTC
>NA|NA|TRBJ1-2|TRBV7-2
CASSTPGQNYGYTF
TGTGCCAGCAGTACCCCGGGACAAAACTATGGCTACACCTTC
>NA|few|TRBJ1-5|TRBV5-5
CASSLETSQPQHF
TGTGCCAGCAGCTTGGAAACTTCTCAGCCCCAGCATTTT
>TRBD1|many|TRBJ2-1|TRBV10-3
CAISAFQGAYNEQFF
TGTGCCATCAGTGCGTTTCAGGGGGCGTACAATGAGCAGTTCTTC
>NA|many|TRBJ2-4|TRBV20-1
CSAIRGADIQYF
TGCAGTGCTATCCGGGGGGCGGACATTCAGTACTTC
>TRBD1|NA|TRBJ2-1|TRBV12-3/TRBV12-4
CASSLVLWGQGGHNEQFF
TGTGCCAGCAGTTTAGTATTGTGGGGACAGGGGGGACACAATGAGCAGTTCTTC
>TRBD1|many|TRBJ2-1|TRBV2
CASSRARGRGRHEQFF
TGTGCCAGCAGTAGGGCCAGGGGGCGCGGGCGCCATGAGCAGTTCTTC
>TRBD2|NA|TRBJ2-1|TRBV5-1
CASRRLAGNEQFF
TGCGCCAGCAGAAGGCTAGCGGGCAATGAGCAGTTCTTC
>NA|many|TRBJ2-5|TRBV10-3
CAIGVTPGGETQYF
TGTGCCATCGGGGTGACTCCTGGGGGAGAGACCCAGTACTTC
>NA|many|TRBJ1-2|TRBV6-6
CATTGPGGYTF
TGTGCCACCACAGGGCCTGGGGGCTACACCTTC
>TRBD2|many|TRBJ2-3|TRBV6-1
CASRSGQGGLAGHTDTQYF
TGTGCCAGCAGATCGGGACAGGGCGGACTAGCGGGGCACACAGATACGCAGTATTTT
>TRBD1|few|TRBJ2-2|TRBV9
CASSEPGQGRGTGELFF
TGTGCCAGCAGCGAGCCGGGACAGGGACGTGGCACCGGGGAGCTGTTTTTT
>NA|NA|TRBJ2-3|TRBV9
CASSDPSSTDTQYF
TGTGCCAGCAGCGACCCCAGTTCCACAGATACGCAGTATTTT
>NA|NA|TRBJ1-5|TRBV6-5
CASTRVGKSDNQPQHF
TGTGCCAGCACCAGGGTGGGGAAGAGTGACAATCAGCCCCAGCATTTT
>NA|many|TRBJ1-2|TRBV28
CASSLLQEAVYGYTF
TGTGCCAGCAGTTTGCTTCAGGAGGCAGTCTATGGCTACACCTTC
>NA|NA|TRBJ2-1|TRBV20-1
CSAGPSGAEQFF
TGCAGTGCCGGTCCCTCCGGGGCTGAGCAGTTCTTC
>NA|many|TRBJ1-6|TRBV12-3/TRBV12-4
CASSFDNSPLHF
TGTGCCAGCAGTTTCGACAATTCACCCCTCCACTTT
>TRBD2|many|TRBJ2-5|TRBV4-2
CASSQDLAGGRETQYF
TGTGCCAGCAGCCAAGATTTAGCGGGGGGGAGGGAGACCCAGTACTTC
>TRBD1|many|TRBJ1-2|TRBV7-9
CASSSQGNYGYTF
TGTGCCAGCAGCTCACAGGGGAACTATGGCTACACCTTC
>NA|few|TRBJ1-2|TRBV6-6
CASSPHREYYGYTF
TGTGCCAGCAGTCCCCACAGAGAGTACTATGGCTACACCTTC